The 27 T cell receptor beta chains below were found in one sample sequenced in a study of blood T cell repertoires in COVID-19. The method was immunoSEQ multiplex PCR; TCRdb's version includes in-frame clones alone and lacks a portion of them. There are about 280,000 clones in the sample; roughly 89% occur only once, and 11% lies in the top ten. The source material was peripheral blood. The origin of the receptors is a woman in her twenties or thirties with COVID-19, enrolled during active disease.

The V gene is TRBV29-1, the J gene TRBJ2-2; unclear D gene. The CDR3 sequence is 11 residues long. Germline CDR1 and CDR2: SQVTM and ANQGSEA. V was pared by 4 bases and J by 7 bases, with 7 bases between. In nucleotides, the CDR3 is TGCAGCGTTGGCTCGGGCGGGGAGCTGTTTTTT. It is translated as CSVGSGGELFF.

The chain joins TRBV16 to TRBJ1-1; D remains ambiguous. V was cut by 4 bases and J by 4 bases, with 13 bases left in between. CDR3 length equals 14 residues. The germline gives CDR1 KGHSY, CDR2 FQNENV. The CDR3 DNA reads TGTGCCAGCAGCCTGACAAGGTTTGGCACTGAAGCTTTCTTT. Translation gives CASSLTRFGTEAFF. Full variable domain (rest looked up from reference TRBV16 and TRBJ1-1): GEEVAQTPKHLVRGEGQKAKLYCAPIKGHSYVFWYQQVLKNEFKFLISFQNENVFDETGMPKERFSAKCLPNSPCSLEIQATKLEDSAVYFCASSLTRFGTEAFFGQGTRLTVV.

The chain recombines TRBV3-1 (or the pseudogene TRBV3-2) with TRBJ2-1; tentative D call: TRBD2 (5 bases). CDR3 length: 13 residues. The ends were cut back, 4 bases at V and 6 bases at J, with 10 bases in the middle. CDR1 is LGHDT and CDR2 is YNNKEL in the germline V gene (reference sequence). The CDR3 spells CASSLTSLNEQFF. CDR3 DNA sequence: TGTGCCAGCAGCCTTACTAGTCTCAATGAGCAGTTCTTC.

V and J are TRBV4-2 and TRBJ2-5; D uncertain. Germline V gene lookup returns CDR1 LGHNA and CDR2 YNFKEQ. Trimming took 1 base from V and 7 from J, leaving 13 bases between them. CDR3 length: 14 amino acids. CDR3 nucleotides: TGTGCCAGCAGCCAAGGAGGTGCAGAAGGGACCCAGTACTTC. Translated, it gives CASSQGGAEGTQYF.

The J gene is TRBJ1-6, the V gene TRBV11-2, with 12 bases lining up with TRBD1. In germline, CDR1 is SGHAT, CDR2 FQNNGV. The J segment lost 11 bases and the V segment lost 8 bases, leaving 13 bases of the junction unmatched. This CDR3 is 16 amino acids long. The CDR3 region has the DNA TGTGCCAGCGGGAATAGAAGGGACAGGGGGCAGACACCCCTCCACTTT. Translated, it gives CASGNRRDRGQTPLHF.

The table lists this clone with a few counts. This chain uses TRBV19 with TRBJ1-2, with 9 bases lining up with TRBD1. The length of the CDR3 is 16 residues. J lost 3 bases, V lost 3 bases, and 8 bases had no gene match. Germline values: CDR1 LNHDA, CDR2 SQIVND (reference sequence). The CDR3 region is CASSIGATGGHYGYTF. Here the CDR3 DNA reads TGTGCCAGTAGTATTGGGGCCACAGGGGGCCACTATGGCTACACCTTC.

The chain carries TRBV7-6 and TRBJ2-3; TRBD2 matches at 9 bases. V shed 0 bases, J shed 4 bases, and the junction held 2 bases outside the gene matches. This CDR3 is built from 15 residues. CDR1 is SGHVS and CDR2 is FNYEAQ in the germline V gene. The CDR3 reads CASSLAGLAADTQYF. CDR3 in DNA: TGTGCCAGCAGCTTAGCGGGACTAGCTGCAGATACGCAGTATTTT.

The chain uses TRBV5-6 and TRBJ2-5; 12 nucleotides align to TRBD2. The V gene's germline CDR1 is SGHDT and CDR2 YYEEEE. The CDR3 consists of 18 residues. V was pared by 4 bases and J by 4 bases, with 14 bases of the junction left unmatched. This CDR3 reads CASSPGYLAGGRGETQYF. CDR3 sequence (DNA): TGTGCCAGCAGCCCCGGATATCTAGCGGGGGGGCGTGGAGAGACCCAGTACTTC.

The rearrangement links TRBV2 to TRBJ2-4; 11 bases fit TRBD1. The V and J ends lost 7 bases and 4 bases, in that order; junction bases with no gene match: 6. Germline V gives CDR1 SNHLY, CDR2 FYNNEI. The CDR3 spans 15 residues. The DNA for the CDR3 is TGTGCCAGCAACGCCGGGACAGGGGGGAAAAACATTCAGTACTTC. Its protein product is CASNAGTGGKNIQYF.

V gene TRBV6-5 combines with J gene TRBJ2-7, with 9 bases lining up with TRBD1. Per the germline V gene, CDR1 is MNHEY and CDR2 is SVGAGI. The J segment lost 1 base and the V segment lost 0 bases, leaving 4 bases of the junction unmatched. The CDR3 sequence is 16 residues long. In DNA form, the CDR3 reads TGTGCCAGCAGTTACTCGGGGACAGGGATTTCCTACGAGCAGTACTTC. It is translated as CASSYSGTGISYEQYF.

In its sample, this clone was seen a few times. The CDR3 sequence is CASRPGGGEGADTQYF. The CDR3 DNA sequence: TGTGCCAGCAGACCGGGCGGGGGGGAAGGTGCAGATACGCAGTATTTT. The chain joins TRBV5-4 to TRBJ2-3; 9 bases fit TRBD2. The CDR3 length is 16 residues. The ends lost 5 bases at V and 4 bases at J; junction bases unmatched: 11. CDR1 is SGHNT and CDR2 is YYREEE in the germline V gene (reference sequence).

The chain combines TRBV6-6 with TRBJ1-2, with 8 bases aligning to TRBD1. Unmatched junction bases numbered 6, after V lost 2 bases and J lost 7 bases. The germline V gene encodes CDR1 MNHNY and CDR2 SVGAGI (reference sequence). CDR3 length equals 14 residues. In DNA, the CDR3 is TGTGCCAGCAGTTACACTACAGGGGGGCTTGGCTACACCTTC. It codes for CASSYTTGGLGYTF.

This clone came up once. V and J are TRBV6-5 and TRBJ1-4; D is possibly TRBD1 (5 bases). This CDR3 is 12 amino acids long. V lost 6 bases and J lost 12, with 14 bases in between. Germline CDR1 MNHEY, CDR2 SVGAGI. The CDR3 reads CASSDSYEQLFF. DNA for the CDR3: TGTGCCAGCAGCGACAGTTATGAGCAACTGTTTTTT.

CDR3 protein: CASSLLTDPNEKLFF. CDR3 DNA: TGTGCCAGCAGTTTATTGACAGATCCTAATGAAAAACTGTTTTTT. This chain uses TRBV27 with TRBJ1-4; TRBD1 might be the D (5 bases). Trimming took off 1 base at V and 3 bases at J, with 9 bases between the two ends. The CDR3 runs to 15 residues. Per germline, CDR1 MNHEY and CDR2 SMNVEV (reference sequence). The whole variable domain, remainder taken from reference TRBV27 and TRBJ1-4, is EAQVTQNPRYLITVTGKKLTVTCSQNMNHEYMSWYRQDPGLGLRQIYYSMNVEVTDKGDVPEGYKVSRKEKRNFPLILESPSPNQTSLYFCASSLLTDPNEKLFFGSGTQLSVL.

This clone was seen ten or more times. This chain links TRBV27 with TRBJ2-3; 7 nucleotides line up with TRBD1. The germline gives CDR1 MNHEY, CDR2 SMNVEV (reference sequence). The V segment lost 2 bases and the J segment 9 bases; nucleotides outside the gene matches: 8. This CDR3 has 14 residues. DNA for the CDR3: TGTGCCAGCAGTTTAACTTCTACAGGGGACACGCAGTATTTT. Translating it yields CASSLTSTGDTQYF.

Many counts were recorded for this clone. The chain employs TRBV24-1 and TRBJ2-1; 8 bases line up with TRBD1. The germline V gene has CDR1 KGHDR and CDR2 SFDVKD. The ends lost 1 base at V and 9 bases at J; junction bases unmatched: 10. This CDR3 spans 16 amino acids. CDR3 in amino acids: CATSDLRQGFEGEQFF. The CDR3 DNA reads TGTGCCACCAGTGATTTAAGACAGGGGTTTGAGGGTGAGCAGTTCTTC.

V and J are TRBV6-5 and TRBJ2-1, with 7 bases matching TRBD1. CDR1 and CDR2 from the germline V gene are MNHEY and SVGAGI. V dropped 4 bases and J dropped 3; count of bases not matched to a gene: 6. This CDR3 is built from 15 residues. The CDR3 spells CASSSGQQYYNEQFF. As DNA, the CDR3 is TGTGCCAGCAGTTCGGGACAGCAATACTACAATGAGCAGTTCTTC.

This rearrangement joins TRBV27 to TRBJ1-6; D may be TRBD1 (6 bases). The germline V and J ends were trimmed by 1 base and 7 bases, with 11 bases remaining between them. This CDR3 region has 15 residues. Germline V CDR1 and CDR2: MNHEY, SMNVEV (reference sequence). The CDR3 reads CASSLWGQPNSPLHF. The DNA for the CDR3 is TGTGCCAGCAGTTTATGGGGGCAACCAAATTCACCCCTCCACTTT.

In regard to this clone: This clone may be a read error of a much larger clone one base away. This CDR3 is also generated by other DNA sequences in the sample. This chain joins TRBV3-1 (or the pseudogene TRBV3-2) and TRBJ1-1, with D possibly being TRBD1 (5 bases). The germline V and J ends were trimmed by 6 bases and 5 bases, with 7 bases remaining between them. The CDR3 runs to 11 residues. Germline V gene sequence: CDR1 LGHDT, CDR2 YNNKEL (reference sequence). Here the CDR3 reads CASRGGTEAFF. In nucleotides, the CDR3 is TGTGCCAGCAGGGGGGGAACTGAAGCTTTCTTT.

This rearrangement joins TRBV14 to TRBJ2-5; 11 positions agree with TRBD2. This CDR3 spans 16 amino acids. Germline V lookup: CDR1 SGHDN, CDR2 FVKESK. Trimming took 4 bases from V and 4 from J; bases not matched to a gene: 8. The CDR3 coding sequence is TGTGCCAGCAGCCGATTAGCGGGGGGGCGGCGAGAGACCCAGTACTTC. This sequence encodes CASSRLAGGRRETQYF.

The V gene is TRBV28, the J gene TRBJ1-4; D not resolved. V was pared by 6 bases and J by 8 bases, with 13 bases between. Germline lookup yields CDR1 MDHEN and CDR2 SYDVKM. CDR3 length: 13 amino acids. CDR3 DNA: TGTGCCAGCAGCCTGCGGTGGCGGGAAAAACTGTTTTTT. It yields the protein CASSLRWREKLFF.

The V call is TRBV5-4, the J call TRBJ2-5; maybe TRBD1 (5 bases). The germline V gene has CDR1 SGHNT and CDR2 YYREEE (reference sequence). Trimming left V 0 bases short and J 5 bases short, with 14 bases between. The CDR3 contains 15 residues. Here the CDR3 DNA reads TGTGCCAGCAGCTTGGGATACAGGCCAGAGGAGACCCAGTACTTC. This gives the protein CASSLGYRPEETQYF.

This clone was seen just once. The V call is TRBV5-6, the J call TRBJ2-1; 7 bases are a match to TRBD1. Germline V gene data show CDR1 as SGHDT and CDR2 as YYEEEE. This CDR3 has 13 residues. With V trimmed by 1 base and J by 10 bases, 5 bases remained unmatched. The CDR3 reads CASSLTGVVEQFF. The DNA of the CDR3 is TGTGCCAGCAGCTTGACAGGGGTGGTCGAGCAGTTCTTC.

The CDR3: CASSLGNLGGLGQPQHF. Here the CDR3 DNA reads TGTGCCAGCAGTTTAGGTAACTTGGGGGGGCTCGGTCAGCCCCAGCATTTT. This sequence joins TRBV28 and TRBJ1-5; perhaps TRBD1 as D (6 bases). Looked up from germline, CDR1 is MDHEN and CDR2 is SYDVKM. Trimming left V 2 bases short and J 6 bases short, with 20 bases between. The CDR3 covers 17 residues. The complete variable domain, with remaining parts taken from reference TRBV28 and TRBJ1-5, reads DVKVTQSSRYLVKRTGEKVFLECVQDMDHENMFWYRQDPGLGLRLIYFSYDVKMKEKGDIPEGYSVSREKKERFSLILESASTNQTSMYLCASSLGNLGGLGQPQHFGDGTRLSIL.

This rearrangement joins TRBV28 to TRBJ1-2; D gene unclear. The V end was cut by 3 bases, the J end by 4 bases, with 3 bases between. The germline gives CDR1 MDHEN, CDR2 SYDVKM. This CDR3 is 11 amino acids long. CDR3 sequence (DNA): TGTGCCAGCAGTTTCATCTATGGCTACACCTTC. Its translation is CASSFIYGYTF.

The V call is TRBV25-1, the J call TRBJ1-2, with 7 positions matching TRBD1. The CDR3 contains 14 residues. Germline trimming cut 2 bases from V and 5 bases from J; bases unmatched to any gene: 5. Germline lookup yields CDR1 MGHDK and CDR2 SYGVNS. The CDR3, as DNA: TGTGCCAGCAGTGAAATGACAGGGCTGTATGGCTACACCTTC. It encodes CASSEMTGLYGYTF.

The chain uses TRBV28 and TRBJ2-5; D might be TRBD2 (6 bases). The germline gives CDR1 MDHEN, CDR2 SYDVKM. The CDR3 extends over 15 amino acids. The V end lost 7 bases, the J end lost 2 bases, and 17 bases lay between the germline ends. The CDR3 loop is CASTFDRDSQETQYF. CDR3 nucleotides: TGTGCCAGCACTTTTGACCGGGACTCACAAGAGACCCAGTACTTC.